The 5 T cell receptor beta chains below come from one sample, sequenced in a study of blood T cell repertoires in COVID-19. Generated by immunoSEQ multiplex PCR, the TCRdb table keeps only in-frame clones and is missing some. The sample includes approximately 240,000 clones, under 85% of them seen just once. The sample comprised peripheral blood. Receptors originate from a woman between 40 and 55 years old with active or convalescent COVID-19.

The rearrangement links TRBV7-6 to TRBJ2-1, with D possibly being TRBD1 (6 bases). CDR3 length: 13 residues. Looked up from germline, CDR1 is SGHVS and CDR2 is FNYEAQ. The ends were cut back, 0 bases at V and 7 bases at J, with 7 bases in the middle. CDR3 DNA: TGTGCCAGCAGCTTAGCCGACAGGAATGAGCAGTTCTTC. This encodes CASSLADRNEQFF.

This clone was picked up many times. The V gene is TRBV4-1, the J gene TRBJ2-1, with D possibly being TRBD1 (6 bases). This CDR3 comprises 14 residues. The ends were cut back, 5 bases at V and 15 bases at J, with 23 bases in the middle. Germline V gene sequence: CDR1 MGHRA, CDR2 YSYEKL. The CDR3 reads CASSLKGGGGGRFF. For the CDR3, the DNA is TGCGCCAGCAGCTTAAAGGGCGGTGGGGGCGGACGGTTCTTC.

In its sample, this clone was seen once. V is TRBV12-3 or TRBV12-4 and J is TRBJ1-2; D remains ambiguous. Trimming cost V 6 bases and J 0 bases, with 8 bases left between them. This CDR3 spans 13 amino acids. CDR3 sequence (DNA): TGTGCCAGCAGCGAGATACCTAACTATGGCTACACCTTC. This codes for CASSEIPNYGYTF.

The chain links TRBV24-1 to TRBJ2-3; D might be TRBD2 (6 bases). Germline V gives CDR1 KGHDR, CDR2 SFDVKD. V was clipped by 5 bases and J by 1 base, with 15 bases between them. CDR3 length: 16 amino acids. The DNA for the CDR3 is TGTGCCACCAGTGCTTTCTCCCCGGGGGGCACAGATACGCAGTATTTT. Translated, it gives CATSAFSPGGTDTQYF.

V is TRBV29-1 and J is TRBJ2-3; perhaps TRBD1 as D (5 bases). The CDR3 consists of 14 residues. Trimming removed 4 bases at V and 2 bases at J, with 13 bases between. Germline values: CDR1 SQVTM, CDR2 ANQGSEA. The DNA of the CDR3 is TGCAGCGTTGTTCTAGGGGCCTTCACAGATACGCAGTATTTT. Its protein is CSVVLGAFTDTQYF.